This is a list of T cell receptor beta chains from one sample in a study of cytomegalovirus exposure and HLA in healthy donors. Generated by immunoSEQ multiplex PCR, the TCRdb table keeps only in-frame clones and is missing some. The data show roughly 54,000 clones, 70% to 85% seen once. Sequenced input: PBMCs. Receptors were obtained from a man aged 45 to 65 in good health and CMV-seronegative. CDR3s include the opening cysteine and the closing phenylalanine or tryptophan. The order of the fields is J gene, V gene, D gene, clone size, CDR3 DNA, CDR3 protein. A D gene is named only where the DNA matches it firmly. The listing skips clone size in some rows; elsewhere it reads once, few, many or a size class.

>TRBJ1-3|TRBV5-1|NA|NA
TGCGCCAGCAGCTTGGGCAAAGACGGGAACACCATATATTTT
CASSLGKDGNTIYF
>TRBJ2-2|TRBV4-1|TRBD1|once
TGCGCCAGCAGGGAAGGGACAGGGGGCGCGAACACCGGGGAGCTGTTTTTT
CASREGTGGANTGELFF
>TRBJ1-2|TRBV7-9|NA|NA
TGTGCCAGCAGCTTAGCAAGTTCTAGCAAACTCCGCTATGGCTACACCTTC
CASSLASSSKLRYGYTF
>TRBJ1-3|TRBV18|TRBD1|once
TGTGCCAGCTCGCGCGACAGGGAAGCTGGAAACACCATATATTTT
CASSRDREAGNTIYF
>TRBJ2-5|TRBV25-1|TRBD1|NA
TGTGCCAGTAAACCTCGGACAGGGGGCTCGTTTCAAGAGACCCAGTACTTC
CASKPRTGGSFQETQYF
>TRBJ2-5|TRBV10-3|TRBD2|NA
TGTGCCATCAGTGCCCAAGCTAGCGGTAAAGAGACCCAGTACTTC
CAISAQASGKETQYF
>TRBJ1-1|TRBV18|NA|NA
TGTGCCAGCTCACCAGGGGGCTTCGCTGAAGCTTTCTTT
CASSPGGFAEAFF
>TRBJ2-2|TRBV6-4|TRBD2|few
TGTGCCAGCAGTGACTCCGGGACTAGCAACACCGGGGAGCTGTTTTTT
CASSDSGTSNTGELFF
>TRBJ1-5|TRBV10-2|NA|NA
TGCGCCAGCAGTGAGTCGTTTAGCGGGACCAATCAGCCCCAGCATTTT
CASSESFSGTNQPQHF
>TRBJ1-4|TRBV5-5|TRBD1|NA
TGTGCCAGCAGCTTGGTGCTCCAGGGGGCGGGGGCGACTAATGAAAAACTGTTTTTT
CASSLVLQGAGATNEKLFF
>TRBJ1-6|TRBV6-4|NA|NA
TGTGCCAGGGGTCCGGGACTGAGCTCCTATAATTCACCCCTCCACTTT
CARGPGLSSYNSPLHF
>TRBJ1-1|TRBV4-1|TRBD1|NA
TGCGCCAGCAGCCAGGCGGACAGGGAAAACACTGAAGCTTTCTTT
CASSQADRENTEAFF
>TRBJ1-1|TRBV5-4|NA|NA
TGTGCCAGCAGCCCCCCGGACACTGAAGCTTTCTTT
CASSPPDTEAFF
>TRBJ2-7|TRBV5-1|NA|NA
TGCGCCAGCAGCTTGTCAAGCCAGGGCAACGAGCAGTACTTC
CASSLSSQGNEQYF
>TRBJ2-7|TRBV6-5|NA|NA
TGTGCCAGCAGCTACCTCTGGACTGGCGCCACCTACGAGCAGTACTTC
CASSYLWTGATYEQYF
>TRBJ1-4|TRBV7-9|TRBD1|NA
TGTGCCAGCAGCTCAATGGGTCCCGGGACAGGGGCCACTAATGAAAAACTGTTTTTT
CASSSMGPGTGATNEKLFF
>TRBJ2-7|TRBV7-8|NA|NA
TGTGCCAGCAGCTTATATTCCTACGAGCAGTACTTC
CASSLYSYEQYF
>TRBJ1-1|TRBV5-6|TRBD1|NA
TGTGCCAGCAGGAGGGGGCGGATAGGCCTGGACACTGAAGCTTTCTTT
CASRRGRIGLDTEAFF
>TRBJ1-2|TRBV19|NA|NA
TGTGCCAGTAGTATATCGGAGGGGTCGTTTGGCTACACCTTC
CASSISEGSFGYTF
>TRBJ2-7|TRBV27|NA|NA
TGTGCCAGCAGTTTAGGTCAGTCCTACGAGCAGTACTTC
CASSLGQSYEQYF
>TRBJ2-5|TRBV27|NA|NA
TGTGCCAGCAGTTTGAGTCAAGAGACCCAGTACTTC
CASSLSQETQYF
>TRBJ2-3|TRBV11-1|TRBD2|NA
TGTGCCAGCAGCTTAGTGGCGGGGGGGGCCCCCGATACGCAGTATTTT
CASSLVAGGAPDTQYF
>TRBJ2-3|TRBV5-1|NA|NA
TGCGCCAGCAGCTTGGAGGCGGGACCCCAAACGCAGTATTTT
CASSLEAGPQTQYF
>TRBJ2-5|TRBV2|TRBD2|NA
TGTGCCAGCAGGGAGCGGGGGGAGTGGGAGACCCAGTACTTC
CASRERGEWETQYF
>TRBJ1-2|TRBV19|TRBD1|NA
TGTGCCAGTAGCGGGGACAGGGTCTATGGCTACACCTTC
CASSGDRVYGYTF
>TRBJ2-7|TRBV6-5|NA|NA
TGTGCCAGCAGTTACTCGAGAGCCTACGAGCAGTACTTC
CASSYSRAYEQYF
>TRBJ2-4|TRBV18|TRBD2|NA
TGTGCCAGCTCACCACTAAAGGGACTAGCAACCAAAAACATTCAGTACTTC
CASSPLKGLATKNIQYF
>TRBJ1-2|TRBV29-1|NA|NA
TGCAGCGTTGTTTACAGCAGTAACTATGGCTACACCTTC
CSVVYSSNYGYTF
>TRBJ1-1|TRBV7-3|TRBD1|NA
TGTGCCAGCAGCTCGAATCCACAGGGGAGCGGCACTGAAGCTTTCTTT
CASSSNPQGSGTEAFF
>TRBJ2-5|TRBV7-2|TRBD2|NA
TGTGCCAGCAGCCGTAATGGCGGCGGGGGGTCGGAGACCCAGTACTTC
CASSRNGGGGSETQYF
>TRBJ2-5|TRBV6-6|TRBD2|NA
TGTGCCAGCAGTTACAGAGCGGGGGGGCAAGAGACCCAGTACTTC
CASSYRAGGQETQYF
>TRBJ2-2|TRBV5-4|TRBD1|NA
TGTGCCACAACCTCCGGGACAGTGAACACCGGGGAGCTGTTTTTT
CATTSGTVNTGELFF
>TRBJ2-5|TRBV9|TRBD2|NA
TGTGCCAGCAGCCCACAGGGGCTAGCGGGGCTGGAGACCCAGTACTTC
CASSPQGLAGLETQYF
>TRBJ2-3|TRBV6-5|TRBD1|once
TGTGCCAGCAGTTACTCGGCAGGGGGCCCGACAGATACGCAGTATTTT
CASSYSAGGPTDTQYF